Following are 15 T cell receptor beta chains from one sample sequenced in a study of blood T cell repertoires in COVID-19. Clones were sequenced by immunoSEQ multiplex PCR, and TCRdb holds only the in-frame ones, with some missing. The sample includes 200,000 or so clones, roughly 88% of them seen just once. Specimen: PBMCs or T cells enriched from blood (not recorded which). These receptors came from a woman in her thirties or forties with acute COVID-19.

The rearrangement links TRBV2 to TRBJ1-2, with a possible D match to TRBD1 (6 bases). This CDR3 spans 14 amino acids. Germline-derived CDR1 and CDR2 are SNHLY and FYNNEI. V was trimmed by 7 bases and J by 5 bases, leaving 17 bases between them. CDR3 amino acids: CASILQGQGYGYTF. For the CDR3, the DNA is TGTGCCAGCATTCTCCAGGGACAAGGATATGGCTACACCTTC.

The chain joins TRBV5-1 to TRBJ2-1; 8 bases agree with TRBD1. The germline gives CDR1 SGHRS, CDR2 YFSETQ. The V segment lost 0 bases and the J segment 6 bases; nucleotides outside the gene matches: 5. CDR3 length: 15 amino acids. The CDR3 DNA sequence: TGCGCCAGCAGCTTGGTGGACAGGGCCATCAATGAGCAGTTCTTC. It encodes CASSLVDRAINEQFF.

V is TRBV25-1 and J is TRBJ1-1; D is unclear. V lost 6 bases and J 0 bases, leaving 11 bases between the germline ends. The CDR3 is 14 residues long. CDR1 is MGHDK and CDR2 is SYGVNS in the germline V gene. The DNA for the CDR3 is TGTGCCAGCAGATCTCCCGGGATGAACACTGAAGCTTTCTTT. Translated, it gives CASRSPGMNTEAFF.

The chain is built from TRBV3-1 (or the pseudogene TRBV3-2) and TRBJ2-1; 10 bases map to TRBD2. Germline V lookup: CDR1 LGHDT, CDR2 YNNKEL (reference sequence). CDR3 length equals 15 residues. Germline trimming cut 7 bases from V and 6 bases from J; bases unmatched to any gene: 9. Written as DNA, the CDR3 is TGTGCCAGCACCGAGGGGCTAGCGGGGGTCAATGAGCAGTTCTTC. Protein: CASTEGLAGVNEQFF.

J is TRBJ2-3 and V is TRBV20-1, with 8 positions matching TRBD2. Trimming took 3 bases from V and 4 from J; bases not matched to a gene: 9. Germline V lookup: CDR1 DFQATT, CDR2 SNEGSKA (reference sequence). The CDR3 length is 15 residues. The DNA for the CDR3 is TGCAGTGCTAGTACGCGGGGGGTCGGTTCAGATACGCAGTATTTT. It encodes CSASTRGVGSDTQYF.

This clone was recorded only once. The chain recombines TRBV29-1 with TRBJ1-2; maybe TRBD1 (5 bases). The CDR3 loop spans 14 amino acids. V was trimmed by 5 bases and J by 8 bases, leaving 21 bases between them. The germline V gene encodes CDR1 SQVTM and CDR2 ANQGSEA. This CDR3 reads CSVRQGPPFRGYTF. CDR3 nucleotides: TGCAGCGTTCGGCAGGGTCCTCCCTTTCGAGGCTACACCTTC.

The rearrangement uses TRBV19 and TRBJ2-7; TRBD2 is a possible D gene (5 bases). Between the trimmed V and J ends, which lost 0 bases and 2 bases, there was a span of 11 bases. The CDR3 has 15 amino acids. Germline V lookup: CDR1 LNHDA, CDR2 SQIVND (reference sequence). CDR3 nucleotides: TGTGCCAGTAGTATAGATTTAGGAGGCACCTACGAGCAGTACTTC. This codes for CASSIDLGGTYEQYF.

The genes are TRBV3-1 (or the pseudogene TRBV3-2) and TRBJ2-3, with 7 bases lining up with TRBD2. Germline V gene lookup returns CDR1 LGHDT and CDR2 YNNKEL (reference sequence). V shed 4 bases, J shed 2 bases, and the junction held 12 bases outside the gene matches. The CDR3 length is 17 residues. The CDR3 spells CASSLYPGLLLTDTQYF. The CDR3, as DNA: TGTGCCAGCAGCCTCTATCCGGGACTACTCCTCACAGATACGCAGTATTTT.

The rearrangement joins TRBV25-1 to TRBJ1-5; TRBD1 is a possible D gene (6 bases). The ends were cut back, 5 bases at V and 7 bases at J, with 12 bases in the middle. The CDR3 is made up of 13 amino acids. CDR1 is MGHDK and CDR2 is SYGVNS in the germline V gene. CDR3 sequence: CASSTGLGQPQHF. The CDR3 DNA follows: TGTGCCAGCAGTACAGGGTTGGGGCAGCCCCAGCATTTT.

The chain recombines TRBV7-2 with TRBJ1-5, with D perhaps matching TRBD1 (6 bases). V was clipped by 2 bases and J by 6 bases, with 8 bases between them. The germline V gene has CDR1 SGHTA and CDR2 FQGNSA. This CDR3 is built from 13 residues. The CDR3 loop reads CASSLRGTQPQHF. The CDR3 coding sequence is TGTGCCAGCAGCTTAAGGGGGACTCAGCCCCAGCATTTT.

There are a few counts of this clone. The chain employs TRBV19 and TRBJ1-2, with D perhaps matching TRBD1 (5 bases). V shed 10 bases and J shed 12 bases, with 21 bases lying between them. Germline V gene data show CDR1 as LNHDA and CDR2 as SQIVND (reference sequence). The CDR3 loop spans 12 amino acids. CDR3 nucleotide sequence: TGTGCCACCCGCCCCGACGGGGGTGGACACACCTTC. Protein: CATRPDGGGHTF.

This chain uses TRBV7-2 with TRBJ1-3, with a possible D match to TRBD1 (5 bases). This CDR3 comprises 13 residues. Trimming stripped 3 bases from V and 4 bases from J, with 7 bases between. CDR1 is SGHTA and CDR2 is FQGNSA in the germline V gene. The CDR3 protein is CASSLSGGNTIYF. CDR3 bases: TGTGCCAGCAGCTTGTCAGGGGGAAACACCATATATTTT. Based on the CDR3 plus reference TRBV7-2 and TRBJ1-3, the full variable domain is GAGVSQSPSNKVTEKGKDVELRCDPISGHTALYWYRQSLGQGLEFLIYFQGNSAPDKSGLPSDRFSAERTGGSVSTLTIQRTQQEDSAVYLCASSLSGGNTIYFGEGSWLTVV.

The CDR3 loop is CASSSYSGSGELFF. The DNA for the CDR3 is TGCGCCAGCAGTTCCTACTCGGGTTCCGGGGAGCTGTTTTTT. This rearrangement joins TRBV5-1 to TRBJ2-2, with D unresolved. Germline values: CDR1 SGHRS, CDR2 YFSETQ. The CDR3 sequence is 14 residues long. V lost 5 bases and J 6 bases, leaving 14 bases between the germline ends.

The chain is built from TRBV9 and TRBJ1-4; tentatively, D is TRBD1 (6 bases). V gave up 4 bases and J gave up 8 bases, with 24 bases separating them. This CDR3 contains 17 residues. In germline, CDR1 is SGDLS, CDR2 YYNGEE. CDR3 residues: CASSLHGGAEGYEKLFF. The CDR3 bases are TGTGCCAGCAGCCTTCATGGGGGGGCCGAGGGGTACGAAAAACTGTTTTTT.

The V and J genes are TRBV3-1 (or the pseudogene TRBV3-2) and TRBJ1-3; D unresolved. The germline V gene has CDR1 LGHDT and CDR2 YNNKEL (reference sequence). The V end was cut by 1 base, the J end by 4 bases, with 8 bases between. CDR3 length equals 14 residues. This CDR3 is CASSQGFRGNTIYF. The DNA for the CDR3 is TGTGCCAGCAGCCAAGGTTTCAGAGGAAACACCATATATTTT.